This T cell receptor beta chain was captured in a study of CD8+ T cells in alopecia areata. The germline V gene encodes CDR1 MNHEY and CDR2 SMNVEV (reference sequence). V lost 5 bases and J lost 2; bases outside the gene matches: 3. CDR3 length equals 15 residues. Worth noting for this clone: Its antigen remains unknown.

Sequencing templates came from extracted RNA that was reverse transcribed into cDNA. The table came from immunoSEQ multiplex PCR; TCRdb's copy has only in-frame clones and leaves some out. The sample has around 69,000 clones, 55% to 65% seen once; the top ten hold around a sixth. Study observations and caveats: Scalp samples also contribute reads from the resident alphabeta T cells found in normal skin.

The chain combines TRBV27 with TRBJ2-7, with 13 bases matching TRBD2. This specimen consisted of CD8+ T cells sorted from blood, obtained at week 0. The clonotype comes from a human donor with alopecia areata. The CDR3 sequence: CASSQGLAGAYEQYF. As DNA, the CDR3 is TGTGCCAGCAGTCAAGGACTAGCGGGAGCCTACGAGCAGTACTTC.